These 18 T cell receptor beta chains originate from one sample sequenced in a study of T cells after yellow fever vaccination. TCRdb itself ran the 5' RACE reads through MiXCR, one entry per CDR3 protein. The sample lists fewer than 350,000 distinct CDR3 sequences; around 3.6% were seen once. Material: PBMCs, obtained on the day of the yellow fever booster vaccination. The source of these receptors is a young man who received the YFV17D yellow fever vaccine.

Notes on this clonotype: A read error is possible here, since a much larger clone lies one base away. The chain links TRBV29-1 to TRBJ2-7; 8 positions match TRBD1. Germline assignment: CDR1 SQVTM and CDR2 ANQGSEA. CDR3 length equals 13 residues. Trimming removed 7 bases from V and 6 bases from J; junction bases left unmatched: 11. Written as DNA, the CDR3 is TGCAGCGCTACCGGGACAGGAATCCTCGAGCAGTACTTC. Protein: CSATGTGILEQYF.

This clonotype came up a few times. The chain joins TRBV4-1 to TRBJ1-1, with D possibly matching TRBD1 (5 bases). The CDR3 loop spans 15 amino acids. Germline CDR1 is MGHRA and CDR2 is YSYEKL. The V and J ends lost 2 bases and 4 bases respectively, with 14 bases between them. CDR3 region: CASSQPQTGRTEAFF. In DNA form, the CDR3 reads TGCGCCAGCAGCCAACCGCAGACGGGGCGCACTGAAGCTTTCTTT.

This clonotype was counted many times. The chain employs TRBV10-3 and TRBJ1-1; maybe TRBD1 (5 bases). This CDR3 has 15 amino acids. The ends were cut back, 3 bases at V and 2 bases at J, with 13 bases in the middle. The germline V gene encodes CDR1 ENHRY and CDR2 SYGVKD. CDR3 residues: CAISEWGGVNTEAFF. For the CDR3, the DNA is TGTGCCATCAGTGAATGGGGGGGAGTAAACACTGAAGCTTTCTTT.

This clonotype was counted only a few times. This chain links TRBV23-1 with TRBJ2-5; D perhaps matches TRBD2 (6 bases). TRBV23-1 is an open reading frame, and its role is uncertain. The CDR3 runs to 14 residues. The V end lost 4 bases, the J end lost 0 bases, and 9 bases lay between the germline ends. The CDR3 here is CASSPGGNQETQYF. CDR3 DNA sequence: TGCGCCAGCAGTCCCGGGGGTAACCAAGAGACCCAGTACTTC.

This clonotype has more than one count but fewer than ten. The chain is built from TRBV5-6 and TRBJ1-2, with a weak D call TRBD1 (5 bases). The CDR3 is 13 amino acids. Germline lookup yields CDR1 SGHDT and CDR2 YYEEEE. V dropped 5 bases and J dropped 5 bases, with 13 bases sitting between them. The CDR3 nucleotides are TGTGCCAGCAGTTCCAGGGTGGGTTATGGCTACACCTTC. Its translation is CASSSRVGYGYTF. The variable domain in full, with the rest retrieved from reference TRBV5-6 and TRBJ1-2, is DAGVTQSPTHLIKTRGQQVTLRCSPKSGHDTVSWYQQALGQGPQFIFQYYEEEERQRGNFPDRFSGHQFPNYSSELNVNALLLGDSALYLCASSSRVGYGYTFGSGTRLTVV.

This clonotype was observed many times. The CDR3 loop reads CASSYLGNRPEQFF. The DNA for the CDR3 is TGTGCCAGCAGTTACCTCGGCAACCGACCGGAGCAGTTCTTC. V is TRBV6-2 or TRBV6-3 and J is TRBJ2-1; D not resolved. Germline CDR1 and CDR2: MNHEY and SVGEGT. The CDR3 loop spans 14 amino acids. V lost 2 bases and J 10 bases, leaving 15 bases between the germline ends.

The V call is TRBV7-9, the J call TRBJ1-1, with D unresolved. CDR3 size: 15 residues. V lost 3 bases to trimming and J lost 0 bases, with 11 bases between them. Germline-derived CDR1 and CDR2 are SEHNR and FQNEAQ (reference sequence). CDR3 DNA sequence: TGTGCCAGCAGCTTTTCCCCAGCGGTGAACACTGAAGCTTTCTTT. Translated, it gives CASSFSPAVNTEAFF.

Ten or more counts support this clonotype. The V gene is TRBV5-1, the J gene TRBJ1-1; possible D gene TRBD1, 5 bases. V was cut by 4 bases and J by 0 bases, with 16 bases left in between. From germline, CDR1 is SGHRS and CDR2 YFSETQ. This CDR3 has 16 amino acids. The CDR3 region is CASSPNSGTVNTEAFF. Here the CDR3 DNA reads TGCGCCAGCAGCCCAAACTCCGGGACGGTGAACACTGAAGCTTTCTTT.

V and J are TRBV28 and TRBJ2-3; 9 bases fit TRBD2. The CDR3 loop spans 15 amino acids. Trimming removed 4 bases from V and 4 bases from J; junction bases left unmatched: 6. CDR1 and CDR2 from the germline V gene are MDHEN and SYDVKM. The CDR3 reads CASSSPSGVSDTQYF. For the CDR3, the DNA is TGTGCCAGCAGTTCGCCTAGCGGGGTTTCAGATACGCAGTATTTT.

This clonotype was recorded at least ten times. V and J are TRBV4-1 and TRBJ2-3, with TRBD2 matching 15 bases. CDR3 length: 17 amino acids. Looked up from germline, CDR1 is MGHRA and CDR2 is YSYEKL. The trim removed 1 base at V and 6 bases at J, leaving 5 bases unmatched. The CDR3: CASSQVGLAGGGDTQYF. As DNA, the CDR3 is TGCGCCAGCAGCCAAGTGGGACTAGCGGGGGGCGGGGATACGCAGTATTTT.

This clonotype occurred a few times. The chain has TRBV20-1 and TRBJ1-4; no firm D call. The CDR3 has 13 amino acids. Trimming shortened V by 5 bases and J by 2 bases, and 9 bases separated the two germline ends. CDR1 and CDR2 from the germline V gene are DFQATT and SNEGSKA (reference sequence). CDR3 sequence (DNA): TGCAGTGCTTTGAGGCAGACTAATGAAAAACTGTTTTTT. It codes for CSALRQTNEKLFF.

In this sample, this clonotype turned up many times. The V call is TRBV7-9, the J call TRBJ1-5; tentative D call: TRBD1 (6 bases). CDR1 and CDR2 from the germline V gene are SEHNR and FQNEAQ (reference sequence). V dropped 8 bases and J dropped 6 bases, with 11 bases sitting between them. The CDR3 consists of 12 residues. For the CDR3, the DNA is TGTGCCAGCGACCCAGGGGTTCAGCCCCAGCATTTT. This sequence encodes CASDPGVQPQHF. Together with reference TRBV7-9 and TRBJ1-5, the CDR3 gives the full variable domain: DTGVSQNPRHKITKRGQNVTFRCDPISEHNRLYWYRQTLGQGPEFLTYFQNEAQLEKSRLLSDRFSAERPKGSFSTLEIQRTEQGDSAMYLCASDPGVQPQHFGDGTRLSIL.

This clonotype was counted ten times or more. The genes are TRBV2 and TRBJ1-5; D is unclear. The CDR3 has 13 residues. V was cut by 9 bases and J by 0 bases, with 9 bases left in between. Germline lookup yields CDR1 SNHLY and CDR2 FYNNEI. CDR3 nucleotide sequence: TGTGCCAGTCTACGCTATAGCAATCAGCCCCAGCATTTT. Its translation is CASLRYSNQPQHF.

The chain combines TRBV18 with TRBJ1-1; D is unclear. V lost 8 bases, J lost 6 bases, and 13 bases lay in between. Germline V gene sequence: CDR1 KGHSH, CDR2 LQKENI. The CDR3 is 12 residues long. The DNA of the CDR3 is TGTGCCAGCGCAAGCCGTTACGCTGAAGCTTTCTTT. Its protein is CASASRYAEAFF.

This clonotype was counted many times. The CDR3 protein is CASSPSGQGVHAFF. CDR3 nucleotide sequence: TGTGCCAGCAGTCCTTCGGGACAGGGTGTTCATGCTTTCTTT. The chain is built from TRBV6-2 or TRBV6-3 and TRBJ1-1; TRBD1 aligns across 9 bases. The CDR3 has 14 residues. Germline V gives CDR1 MNHEY, CDR2 SVGEGT. The V and J ends lost 5 bases and 11 bases, in that order; junction bases with no gene match: 12.

This clonotype occurred many times. The chain joins TRBV4-1 to TRBJ1-5; unclear D gene. Germline assignment: CDR1 MGHRA and CDR2 YSYEKL. Trimming took 0 bases from V and 0 from J, leaving 6 bases between them. The length of the CDR3 is 15 residues. The CDR3 DNA follows: TGCGCCAGCAGCCAAGATCCCAGTAGCAATCAGCCCCAGCATTTT. This encodes CASSQDPSSNQPQHF.

Ten or more counts support this clonotype. The chain employs TRBV29-1 and TRBJ1-2; the D is unclear. The CDR3 runs 11 residues. V was shortened by 6 bases and J by 0 bases, with 5 bases between the two germline ends. The germline V gene encodes CDR1 SQVTM and CDR2 ANQGSEA. The CDR3 DNA is TGCAGCGTGGCTACTAACTATGGCTACACCTTC. This encodes CSVATNYGYTF.

This clonotype occurred many times. This chain connects TRBV5-1 to TRBJ2-7, with 12 positions matching TRBD1. The germline CDR1 and CDR2 sequences are SGHRS and YFSETQ. The CDR3 contains 13 residues. Unmatched junction bases numbered 4, after V lost 7 bases and J lost 5 bases. The CDR3 coding sequence is TGCGCCAGCCGGGACAGGGGGCTCCACGAGCAGTACTTC. Its translation is CASRDRGLHEQYF. Based on the CDR3 plus reference TRBV5-1 and TRBJ2-7, the full variable domain is KAGVTQTPRYLIKTRGQQVTLSCSPISGHRSVSWYQQTPGQGLQFLFEYFSETQRNKGNFPGRFSGRQFSNSRSEMNVSTLELGDSALYLCASRDRGLHEQYFGPGTRLTVT.